Detailed here is one T cell receptor beta chain. Seattle researchers signed up patients amid active infection and tracked them longitudinally. This sample is part of a study of blood T cell repertoires in COVID-19. Study details: COVID-19 samples collected from the United States, Italy and Spain covered acute and convalescent phases. The analysed material was cDNA or gDNA that came from T cells, B-cell-depleted T cells, or PBMCs.

Per germline, CDR1 SGHNT and CDR2 YENEEA. V shed 2 bases and J 6 bases; nucleotides not matched to a gene: 8. This CDR3 region has 17 residues. Authors' methods: Amplification with reference gene primers provided the estimates of nucleated cell counts. The repertoire was sequenced with immunoSEQ multiplex PCR; TCRdb's copy has only in-frame clones and lacks some. The D gene and trimming were derived from the DNA, and the V and J assignments and clone size from that table. Counted here are about 28,000 clones, nearly 90% occurring once; the ten biggest clones make up 7.9%. Source material: peripheral blood. This TCR was sampled from a man aged 55 to 70 with COVID-19, enrolled during active disease. The V and J genes are TRBV11-3 and TRBJ2-1; 12 bases line up with TRBD2. The CDR3 DNA sequence: TGTGCCAGCAGCTTACAATTTGGGACTAGCGGGTTCAATGAGCAGTTCTTC. Residues: CASSLQFGTSGFNEQFF.